One and the same sample provided the 8 T cell receptor beta chains below, sequenced in a study of shared clonotypes between healthy human individuals. This table comes from immunoSEQ multiplex PCR, and its TCRdb copy is limited to in-frame clones, with some not included. The data contain about 980,000 clones, about 80% of them singletons. The specimen was memory CD4+ T cells sorted from blood. Subset specified: CD45RA-negative fraction. Receptors originate from a man aged 18 to 30 in good health.

The rearrangement uses TRBV19 and TRBJ2-1, with a tentative D call TRBD2 (6 bases). The CDR3 totals 13 residues. Per germline, CDR1 LNHDA and CDR2 SQIVND (reference sequence). V was trimmed by 3 bases and J by 10 bases, leaving 13 bases between them. The CDR3 nucleotides read TGTGCCAGTAGTATGGGGGATAGCGGAGAGCAGTTCTTC. Translated, it gives CASSMGDSGEQFF.

The V and J genes are TRBV10-2 and TRBJ1-2; perhaps TRBD1 as D (6 bases). The germline CDR1 and CDR2 sequences are WSHSY and SAAADI. This CDR3 spans 14 amino acids. With 3 bases removed from V and 5 bases from J, the gap between germline ends came to 13 bases. The CDR3, as DNA: TGCGCCAGCAGTGACGTAAAGAGGGGGTATGGCTACACCTTC. Amino acid sequence: CASSDVKRGYGYTF.

This clone came up a few times. V is TRBV9 and J is TRBJ1-6; TRBD1 is a possible D gene (5 bases). V was trimmed by 0 bases and J by 2 bases, leaving 15 bases between them. The CDR3 has 18 residues. Germline CDR1 is SGDLS and CDR2 is YYNGEE. The CDR3: CASSVDLEGTTYNSPLHF. For the CDR3, the DNA is TGTGCCAGCAGCGTAGATCTGGAGGGGACCACCTATAATTCACCCCTCCACTTT.

This chain joins TRBV28 and TRBJ1-5; D possibly corresponds to TRBD1 (6 bases). Germline assignment: CDR1 MDHEN and CDR2 SYDVKM. There are 14 residues in the CDR3. V shed 6 bases and J shed 5 bases, with 14 bases lying between them. This CDR3 is CASSETPGDQPQHF. The DNA of the CDR3 is TGTGCCAGCAGCGAAACCCCAGGGGATCAGCCCCAGCATTTT. Full variable domain (rest looked up from reference TRBV28 and TRBJ1-5): DVKVTQSSRYLVKRTGEKVFLECVQDMDHENMFWYRQDPGLGLRLIYFSYDVKMKEKGDIPEGYSVSREKKERFSLILESASTNQTSMYLCASSETPGDQPQHFGDGTRLSIL.

In its sample, this clone was seen once. The gene calls are TRBV5-1 and TRBJ1-1; perhaps TRBD1 as D (5 bases). Germline V gene data show CDR1 as SGHRS and CDR2 as YFSETQ. The CDR3 contains 17 residues. With 2 bases removed from V and 0 bases from J, the gap between germline ends came to 17 bases. The CDR3 here is CASSLAQGMAMNTEAFF. In DNA, the CDR3 is TGCGCCAGCAGCTTAGCTCAGGGTATGGCAATGAACACTGAAGCTTTCTTT.

V and J are TRBV7-9 and TRBJ1-2, with D unresolved. Trimming removed 0 bases from V and 5 bases from J, with 7 bases in between. CDR3 length equals 13 residues. Germline assignment: CDR1 SEHNR and CDR2 FQNEAQ (reference sequence). The CDR3 reads CASSLASGYGYTF. The CDR3 DNA reads as TGTGCCAGCAGCTTAGCCAGTGGGTATGGCTACACCTTC.

This rearrangement joins TRBV18 to TRBJ1-6; D unclear. Germline values: CDR1 KGHSH, CDR2 LQKENI. Trimming left V 2 bases short and J 6 bases short, with 8 bases between. The CDR3 spans 14 residues. Here the CDR3 reads CASSPGDGNSPLHF. In nucleotides, the CDR3 is TGTGCCAGCTCACCAGGGGATGGTAATTCACCCCTCCACTTT.

The genes are TRBV7-2 and TRBJ2-3; D is ambiguous. This CDR3 has 15 amino acids. V lost 2 bases to trimming and J lost 0 bases, with 9 bases between them. Per the germline V gene, CDR1 is SGHTA and CDR2 is FQGNSA. The CDR3 sequence: CASSLLKISTDTQYF. The DNA for the CDR3 is TGTGCCAGCAGCTTATTAAAGATTAGCACAGATACGCAGTATTTT. The whole variable domain, filled in from reference TRBV7-2 and TRBJ2-3, reads GAGVSQSPSNKVTEKGKDVELRCDPISGHTALYWYRQSLGQGLEFLIYFQGNSAPDKSGLPSDRFSAERTGGSVSTLTIQRTQQEDSAVYLCASSLLKISTDTQYFGPGTRLTVL.